Listed below are T cell receptor beta chains from one sample, sequenced in a study of tumor and adjacent non-tumor tissue in lung cancer. TCRdb re-called the multiplex PCR reads with MiXCR, one entry per CDR3 protein. The sample lists 65,000 to 90,000 distinct CDR3 sequences, 65% to 75% seen once, with over 10% in the top ten. The sequenced material came from lung tumor tissue. These receptors were collected from a woman in her sixties or seventies with non-small cell lung cancer. Both conserved end residues are part of each CDR3.

V	J	CDR3
TRBV5-1	TRBJ2-5	CASSFWSGETQYF
TRBV10-3	TRBJ2-2	CGISESGRTNTGELFF
TRBV11-1	TRBJ2-1	CSSSLEPAGWSYNEQFF
TRBV9	TRBJ2-7	CASSVDDRRYDLLHEQCF
TRBV10-1	TRBJ2-5	CASSESDPYQETQYF
TRBV20-1	TRBJ2-7	CSAPWQGQSEQYF
TRBV6-2/TRBV6-3	TRBJ2-3	CASMLLRQDTQYF
TRBV7-8	TRBJ2-3	CASSLCYTGGSTDRQYF
TRBV29-1	TRBJ1-1	CSVEGAGEDTEAFF
TRBV10-1	TRBJ2-1	CPNSEFTSGRYNEQFF
TRBV6-5	TRBJ2-5	CTSSYPEREGEETQNF
TRBV12-3/TRBV12-4	TRBJ2-3	CVNSTTTGDTQYF
TRBV11-3	TRBJ2-1	CASSSPRRAEQFF
TRBV6-2/TRBV6-3	TRBJ2-7	CANNRDYSEEQYF
TRBV5-4	TRBJ1-1	CAISPSTGINTEAFF
TRBV14	TRBJ2-3	CASSQDRGADTHYF
TRBV5-4	TRBJ1-2	CASNLRGRGVAGYTF
TRBV30	TRBJ1-1	CAWDVGMNTEAFF
TRBV29-1	TRBJ2-1	CSVEAVFTYSEQFF
TRBV7-3	TRBJ2-7	CANSLGAGYEQYF
TRBV28	TRBJ1-5	CASSFAGQGYNQPQHF
TRBV20-1	TRBJ2-3	CSATLTSGRDLVEADTQYF
TRBV6-1	TRBJ2-4	CASGEVFLAENIKYF
TRBV28	TRBJ2-4	CAGNSPGNSGNIQYF
TRBV12-3/TRBV12-4	TRBJ1-2	CASSFARRGNYGYTF
TRBV6-5	TRBJ1-4	CANSYRGTDEKLFF
TRBV5-5	TRBJ2-1	CVSSFPYFRGGSDDEQFF